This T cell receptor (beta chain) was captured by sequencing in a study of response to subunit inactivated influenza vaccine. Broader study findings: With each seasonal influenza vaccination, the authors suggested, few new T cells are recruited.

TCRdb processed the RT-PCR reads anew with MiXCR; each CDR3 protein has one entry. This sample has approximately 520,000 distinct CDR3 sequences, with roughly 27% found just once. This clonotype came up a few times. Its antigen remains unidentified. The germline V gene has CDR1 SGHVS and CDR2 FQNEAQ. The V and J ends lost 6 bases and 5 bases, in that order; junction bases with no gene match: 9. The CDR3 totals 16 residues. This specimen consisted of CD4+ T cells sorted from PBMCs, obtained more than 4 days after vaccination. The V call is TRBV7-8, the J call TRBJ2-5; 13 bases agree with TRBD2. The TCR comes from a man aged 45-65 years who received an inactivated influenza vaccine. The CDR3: CASSLLAGGSVETQYF. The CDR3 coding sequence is TGTGCCAGCAGTCTACTAGCGGGGGGGTCTGTCGAGACCCAGTACTTC.